This TCR beta chain stems from a study of siplizumab effects on memory and regulatory T cells. Method: immunoSEQ multiplex PCR; TCRdb's copy keeps in-frame clones and lacks some. The sample carries 90,000 to 110,000 clones, under 95% recorded once. In the case of this clone: As yet, its antigen is unknown.

Broader study findings: Unstimulated subsets contained matches for only a minor fraction of alloreactive clones. Under siplizumab, an average roughly 69% of mappable alloreactive CD4+ clones were Treg-derived, compared with 26.9% in controls.

Specimen: Tregs sorted from blood. The receptor comes from a human donor in good health.

The CDR3 is CASSMVGQGVTQYF. In nucleotides, the CDR3 is TGTGCCAGTAGTATGGTTGGACAGGGGGTGACCCAGTACTTC. The genes are TRBV19 and TRBJ2-5; 10 bases line up with TRBD1. Germline V CDR1 and CDR2: LNHDA, SQIVND (reference sequence). V lost 3 bases to trimming and J lost 7 bases; unmatched junction nucleotides: 5. The CDR3 contains 14 residues.